What follows are 19 T cell receptor beta chains derived from one specimen sequenced in a study of beta chain features in type 1 diabetes. Expressed TCRB transcripts were sequenced after all isolated RNA was converted to cDNA. Some clones are missing from TCRdb's copy, which holds only in-frame ones; the method was immunoSEQ multiplex PCR. The sample holds more than 150,000 clones, about 13% seen once. Sequencing was done on a sample of central memory CD4+ T cells from blood. Every receptor here comes from a young woman in good health.

In its sample, this clone was seen a few times. This chain connects TRBV9 to TRBJ2-1, with 7 bases that match TRBD2. Trimming at V came to 3 bases and at J to 7 bases, leaving 10 bases not matched to a gene. The CDR3 runs 15 residues. Germline V gives CDR1 SGDLS, CDR2 YYNGEE. CDR3 nucleotide sequence: TGTGCCAGCAGCGCCCAGGCCCTCGGGGGGAATGAGCAGTTCTTC. This encodes CASSAQALGGNEQFF.

The rearrangement joins TRBV7-9 to TRBJ1-1, with D possibly being TRBD1 (6 bases). This CDR3 is built from 12 residues. Between the trimmed V and J ends, which lost 5 bases and 10 bases, there was a span of 14 bases. The germline V gene encodes CDR1 SEHNR and CDR2 FQNEAQ (reference sequence). CDR3 loop: CASSPQGQPAFF. CDR3 nucleotides: TGTGCCAGCAGCCCACAGGGTCAACCAGCTTTCTTT.

The chain is built from TRBV15 and TRBJ2-3; D is possibly TRBD2 (5 bases). Trimming stripped 6 bases from V and 5 bases from J, with 21 bases between. This CDR3 contains 16 residues. Per germline, CDR1 LNHNV and CDR2 YYDKDF (reference sequence). This chain's CDR3 is CATSHSQAVRGDTQYF. CDR3 nucleotides: TGTGCCACCAGTCATTCCCAAGCGGTCCGCGGAGATACGCAGTATTTT.

The table lists this clone with a few counts. This chain links TRBV7-2 with TRBJ1-2, with 8 nucleotides matching TRBD1. Per germline, CDR1 SGHTA and CDR2 FQGNSA. Trimming took 5 bases from V and 2 from J; bases not matched to a gene: 7. This CDR3 spans 15 amino acids. The CDR3 is CASSAGQGDNYGYTF. The DNA of the CDR3 is TGTGCCAGCAGCGCCGGACAGGGCGACAACTATGGCTACACCTTC.

V and J are TRBV11-2 and TRBJ1-1; D unclear. This CDR3 comprises 13 residues. V was trimmed by 0 bases and J by 8 bases, leaving 10 bases between them. Germline V CDR1 and CDR2: SGHAT, FQNNGV. In nucleotides, the CDR3 is TGTGCCAGCAGCTTAGATCGAAGCGGCGAAGCTTTCTTT. It specifies CASSLDRSGEAFF.

The rearrangement joins TRBV28 to TRBJ2-3; the match to TRBD1 covers 7 bases. The junction had 8 bases not matched to a gene; V was cut back by 6 bases and J by 2 bases. The CDR3 totals 15 residues. Germline V gene sequence: CDR1 MDHEN, CDR2 SYDVKM. The CDR3, as DNA: TGTGCCAGCAGGGGCCCGGGACAGCCCACAGATACGCAGTATTTT. Its protein is CASRGPGQPTDTQYF.

Only a few counts were recorded for this clone. V gene TRBV18 combines with J gene TRBJ2-6; no definite D call. The CDR3 spans 19 residues. Germline CDR1 and CDR2: KGHSH and LQKENI. V lost 0 bases and J lost 0, with 15 bases in between. This chain's CDR3 is CASSPPSLKQSSGANVLTF. Here the CDR3 DNA reads TGTGCCAGCTCACCACCCTCCCTCAAACAGAGCTCTGGGGCCAACGTCCTGACTTTC.

The genes are TRBV7-3 and TRBJ2-1; 11 bases are shared with TRBD2. From germline, CDR1 is SGHTA and CDR2 FQGTGA. J gave up 10 bases and V 2 bases, and 4 bases lay outside the gene matches. CDR3 length equals 14 residues. As DNA, the CDR3 is TGTGCCAGCAGCTTAGGCCTAGCGGGAGGCGAGCAGTTCTTC. This encodes CASSLGLAGGEQFF.

This rearrangement joins TRBV29-1 to TRBJ1-5, with 10 bases lining up with TRBD1. V shed 4 bases, J shed 5 bases, and the junction held 8 bases outside the gene matches. The CDR3 is 15 amino acids. The germline gives CDR1 SQVTM, CDR2 ANQGSEA. CDR3 amino acids: CSVARGTGEDQPQHF. DNA of the CDR3: TGCAGCGTTGCGAGAGGGACAGGGGAGGATCAGCCCCAGCATTTT.

This clone was found a few times. The V gene is TRBV13, the J gene TRBJ1-1, with unresolved D. V was pared by 4 bases and J by 1 base, with 13 bases between. This CDR3 has 15 residues. In germline, CDR1 is PRHDT, CDR2 FYEKMQ (reference sequence). Written as DNA, the CDR3 is TGTGCCAGCAGCTCCGCGGGGAGACCGAACACTGAAGCTTTCTTT. Amino acid sequence: CASSSAGRPNTEAFF.

J is TRBJ2-1 and V is TRBV10-2, with 9 bases matching TRBD2. The germline gives CDR1 WSHSY, CDR2 SAAADI. CDR3 size: 15 residues. V dropped 7 bases and J dropped 3; count of bases not matched to a gene: 7. The CDR3: CASNSLAGNYNEQFF. For the CDR3, the DNA is TGCGCCAGCAATAGCCTAGCGGGAAACTACAATGAGCAGTTCTTC.

This clone has just a few counts. The CDR3 here is CAAGGQGEQFF. For the CDR3, the DNA is TGTGCGGCGGGAGGCCAGGGTGAGCAGTTCTTC. The gene calls are TRBV7-8 and TRBJ2-1; 8 nucleotides line up with TRBD2. Germline-derived CDR1 and CDR2 are SGHVS and FQNEAQ. The CDR3 has 11 amino acids.

This chain links TRBV9 with TRBJ2-3; TRBD1 matches at 8 bases. After removal of 3 bases from V and 4 bases from J, the junction contained 7 bases not matched to a gene. CDR1 SGDLS and CDR2 YYNGEE come from the germline V gene. The CDR3 covers 15 residues. CDR3 sequence reads: CASSARTGTPDTQYF. In DNA, the CDR3 is TGTGCCAGCAGCGCCCGGACAGGGACCCCAGATACGCAGTATTTT.

This clone was recorded at least ten times. The gene calls are TRBV27 and TRBJ1-3, with D perhaps matching TRBD1 (5 bases). Trimming removed 5 bases at V and 4 bases at J, with 21 bases between. This CDR3 has 17 residues. Per germline, CDR1 MNHEY and CDR2 SMNVEV (reference sequence). The CDR3 DNA reads TGTGCCAGCAGTCCGTCATGGGGCAATGAGGCCGGAAACACCATATATTTT. It specifies CASSPSWGNEAGNTIYF.

The chain has TRBV6-5 and TRBJ2-1; the D is unclear. CDR1 and CDR2 (germline): MNHEY, SVGAGI. The V gene lost 6 bases and the J gene lost 3 bases, with 9 bases spanning the gap. This CDR3 is 13 amino acids long. Here the CDR3 DNA reads TGTGCCAGCAGATTGACTCGCTACAATGAGCAGTTCTTC. Its protein is CASRLTRYNEQFF.

The V call is TRBV19, the J call TRBJ1-2; D gene unclear. Germline CDR1 reads LNHDA; CDR2 reads SQIVND (reference sequence). V lost 5 bases and J 4 bases, leaving 14 bases between the germline ends. The CDR3 length is 14 residues. The CDR3 protein is CASSEAQKIYGYTF. The CDR3 DNA sequence: TGTGCCAGTAGTGAGGCCCAAAAAATCTATGGCTACACCTTC.

V and J are TRBV7-3 and TRBJ2-1, with TRBD2 matching 9 bases. The CDR3 spans 13 residues. Germline V gene sequence: CDR1 SGHTA, CDR2 FQGTGA. With 4 bases clipped from V and 5 bases from J, the junction kept 0 bases outside the gene matches. The DNA of the CDR3 is TGTGCCAGCAGCTCTAGCGGGAACAATGAGCAGTTCTTC. Protein: CASSSSGNNEQFF.

The V gene is TRBV6-4, the J gene TRBJ2-2, with a tentative D call TRBD2 (6 bases). CDR3 size: 14 residues. CDR1 is MRHNA and CDR2 is SNTAGT in the germline V gene. Trimming left V 5 bases short and J 3 bases short, with 10 bases between. CDR3 sequence: CASSTGTDTGELFF. The CDR3 nucleotides read TGTGCCAGCAGTACCGGGACTGACACCGGGGAGCTGTTTTTT.

The rearrangement uses TRBV19 and TRBJ2-3; 8 bases are shared with TRBD2. J was trimmed by 7 bases and V by 10 bases; bases with no gene match: 10. From germline, CDR1 is LNHDA and CDR2 SQIVND (reference sequence). The CDR3 spans 13 residues. This CDR3 is CAKTSGSVNTQYF. The CDR3 region has the DNA TGTGCCAAAACGAGCGGGAGTGTAAATACGCAGTATTTT.